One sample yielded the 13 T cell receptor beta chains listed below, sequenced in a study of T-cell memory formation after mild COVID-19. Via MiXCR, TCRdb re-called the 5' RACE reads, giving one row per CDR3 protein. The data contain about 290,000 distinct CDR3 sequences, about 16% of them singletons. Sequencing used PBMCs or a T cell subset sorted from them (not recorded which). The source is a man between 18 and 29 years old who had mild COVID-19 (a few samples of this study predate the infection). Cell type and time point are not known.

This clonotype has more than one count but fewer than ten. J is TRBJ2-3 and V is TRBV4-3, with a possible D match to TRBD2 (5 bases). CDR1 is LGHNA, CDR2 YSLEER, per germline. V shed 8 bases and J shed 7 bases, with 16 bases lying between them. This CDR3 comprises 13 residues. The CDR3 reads CASGSPREHTQYF. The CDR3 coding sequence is TGCGCCAGCGGATCCCCGAGGGAGCATACGCAGTATTTT.

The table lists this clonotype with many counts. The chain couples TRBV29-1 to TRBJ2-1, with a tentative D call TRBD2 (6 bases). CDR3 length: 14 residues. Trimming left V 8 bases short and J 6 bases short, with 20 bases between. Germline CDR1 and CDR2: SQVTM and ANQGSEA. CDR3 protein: CSFGAAGTGNEQFF. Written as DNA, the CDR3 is TGCAGCTTCGGGGCGGCGGGGACGGGCAATGAGCAGTTCTTC.

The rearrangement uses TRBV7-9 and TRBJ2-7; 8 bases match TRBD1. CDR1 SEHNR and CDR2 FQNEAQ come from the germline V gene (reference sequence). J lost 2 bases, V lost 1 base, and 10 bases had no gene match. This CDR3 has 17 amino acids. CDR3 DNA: TGTGCCAGCAGCTTAGTCCCTATTCGGACAGGGACCTACGAGCAGTACGTC. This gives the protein CASSLVPIRTGTYEQYV.

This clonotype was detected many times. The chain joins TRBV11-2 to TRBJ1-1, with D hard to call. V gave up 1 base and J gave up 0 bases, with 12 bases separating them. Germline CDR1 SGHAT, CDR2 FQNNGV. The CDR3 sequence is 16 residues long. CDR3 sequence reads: CASSLAGELVNTEAFF. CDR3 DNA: TGTGCCAGCAGCTTAGCTGGGGAGTTGGTGAACACTGAAGCTTTCTTT.

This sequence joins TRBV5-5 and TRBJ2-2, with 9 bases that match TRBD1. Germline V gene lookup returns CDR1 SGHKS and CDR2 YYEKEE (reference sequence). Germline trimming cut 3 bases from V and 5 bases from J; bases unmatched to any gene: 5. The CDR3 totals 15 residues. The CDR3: CASSSGTGWTGELFF. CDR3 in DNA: TGTGCCAGCAGCTCCGGGACAGGGTGGACCGGGGAGCTGTTTTTT.

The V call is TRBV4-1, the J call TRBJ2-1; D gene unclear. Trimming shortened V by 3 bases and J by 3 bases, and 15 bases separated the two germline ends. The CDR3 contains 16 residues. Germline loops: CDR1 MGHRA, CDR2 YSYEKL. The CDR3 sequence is CASSHSDGRDYNEQFF. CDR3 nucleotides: TGCGCCAGCAGCCATTCAGACGGAAGAGACTACAATGAGCAGTTCTTC.

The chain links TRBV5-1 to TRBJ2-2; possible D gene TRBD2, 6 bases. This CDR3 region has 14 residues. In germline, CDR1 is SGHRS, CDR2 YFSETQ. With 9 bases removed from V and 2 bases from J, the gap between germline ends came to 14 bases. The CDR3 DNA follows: TGCGCCACCGCGGAGGGTCTAAACACCGGGGAGCTGTTTTTT. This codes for CATAEGLNTGELFF. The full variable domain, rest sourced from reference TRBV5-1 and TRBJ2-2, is KAGVTQTPRYLIKTRGQQVTLSCSPISGHRSVSWYQQTPGQGLQFLFEYFSETQRNKGNFPGRFSGRQFSNSRSEMNVSTLELGDSALYLCATAEGLNTGELFFGEGSRLTVL.

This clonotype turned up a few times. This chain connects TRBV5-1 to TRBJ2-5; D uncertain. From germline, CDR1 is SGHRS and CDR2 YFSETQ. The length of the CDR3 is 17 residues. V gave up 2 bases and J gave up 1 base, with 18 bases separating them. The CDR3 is CASSFGRQSRFQETQYF. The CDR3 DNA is TGCGCCAGCAGCTTCGGTCGGCAATCCAGGTTCCAAGAGACCCAGTACTTC.

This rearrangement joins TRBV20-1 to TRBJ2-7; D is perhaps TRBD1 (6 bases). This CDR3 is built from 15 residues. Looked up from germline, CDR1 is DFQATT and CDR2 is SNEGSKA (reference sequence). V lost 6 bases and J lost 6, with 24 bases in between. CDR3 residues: CSASPPLLGAAEQYF. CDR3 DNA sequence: TGCAGTGCCTCCCCTCCCTTATTGGGGGCCGCCGAGCAGTACTTC.

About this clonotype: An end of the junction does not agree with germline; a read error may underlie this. The CDR3 nucleotides are TGTGCCAGCAGTGAAGCTGATGTTTTGGGAGGAGGGACAGTCGCATTC. As protein: CASSEADVLGGGTVAF. The chain employs TRBV2 and TRBJ1-2; 7 bases fit TRBD1. The CDR3 is made up of 16 amino acids. CDR1 SNHLY and CDR2 FYNNEI come from the germline V gene.

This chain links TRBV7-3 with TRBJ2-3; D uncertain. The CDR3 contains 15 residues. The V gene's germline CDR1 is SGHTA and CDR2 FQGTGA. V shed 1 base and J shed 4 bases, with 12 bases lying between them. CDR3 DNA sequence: TGTGCCAGCAGCTTAATTGGTAGCTATGCAGATACGCAGTATTTT. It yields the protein CASSLIGSYADTQYF.

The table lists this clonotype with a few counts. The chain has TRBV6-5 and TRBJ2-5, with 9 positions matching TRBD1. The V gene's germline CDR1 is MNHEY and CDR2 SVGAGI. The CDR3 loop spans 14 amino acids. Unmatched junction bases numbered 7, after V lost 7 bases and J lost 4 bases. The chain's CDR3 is CASIRTGVGETQYF. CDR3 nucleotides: TGTGCCAGCATCAGGACAGGGGTAGGAGAGACCCAGTACTTC.

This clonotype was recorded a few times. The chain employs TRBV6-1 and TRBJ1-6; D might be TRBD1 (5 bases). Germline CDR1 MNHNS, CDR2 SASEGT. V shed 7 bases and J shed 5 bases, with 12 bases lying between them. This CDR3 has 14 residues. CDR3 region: CASTHRDDNSPLHF. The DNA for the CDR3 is TGTGCCAGCACTCACCGGGACGATAATTCACCCCTCCACTTT.